Listed below are T cell receptor beta chains from one sample, sequenced in a study of beta chain features in type 1 diabetes. Produced via immunoSEQ multiplex PCR; TCRdb's table is partial and in-frame only. The data hold 300,000 or so clones, with roughly 14% observed a single time. The sample taken for sequencing was naive CD4+ T cells from blood. Source of these receptors: a woman between 18 and 29 years old with type 1 diabetes. Each CDR3 is given with its conserved first and last residue. D genes are given only for firm matches. Clone sizes are given selectively: once, few, many, or a class where the clone is expanded.

V: TRBV18
D: TRBD2
J: TRBJ2-1
size: -
DNA: TGTGCCAGCTCTCTTACTAGCGGGAGTGGGAATGAGCAGTTCTTC
CDR3: CASSLTSGSGNEQFF

V: TRBV29-1
D: TRBD2
J: TRBJ2-1
size: few
DNA: TGCAGCGTTGGATCGTACGGGCTAGCGGGGTTCAATGAGCAGTTCTTC
CDR3: CSVGSYGLAGFNEQFF

V: TRBV5-1
D: TRBD1
J: TRBJ2-1
size: -
DNA: TGCGCCAGCCAAACCGGGACAGGGTCCTACAATGAGCAGTTCTTC
CDR3: CASQTGTGSYNEQFF

V: TRBV7-2
D: -
J: TRBJ2-1
size: -
DNA: TGTGCCAGCAGCTTACAGGTTGGAGGGAATGAGCAGTTCTTC
CDR3: CASSLQVGGNEQFF

V: TRBV6-5
D: TRBD1
J: TRBJ1-2
size: -
DNA: TGTGCCAGCAGTACCAGGGGGCCCTATGGCTACACCTTC
CDR3: CASSTRGPYGYTF

V: TRBV4-1
D: -
J: TRBJ2-3
size: -
DNA: TGCGCCAGCAGCCAAGCTCCCCAAGGGGGTACAGATACGCAGTATTTT
CDR3: CASSQAPQGGTDTQYF

V: TRBV7-8
D: TRBD1
J: TRBJ1-1
size: -
DNA: TGTGCCAGCAGCTTCAGACAGGGAGTTGAAGCTTTCTTT
CDR3: CASSFRQGVEAFF

V: TRBV28
D: -
J: TRBJ1-2
size: -
DNA: TGTGCCAGCAGGTCCTCAGGGAGGGGGTATGGCTACACCTTC
CDR3: CASRSSGRGYGYTF

V: TRBV5-6
D: -
J: TRBJ2-5
size: -
DNA: TGTGCCAGCTGCCCGGCAGGGAAAGAGACCCAGTACTTC
CDR3: CASCPAGKETQYF

V: TRBV5-1
D: -
J: TRBJ2-3
size: -
DNA: TGCGCCAGCAGCTTGATTCCCGGGGCAGATACGCAGTATTTT
CDR3: CASSLIPGADTQYF

V: TRBV9
D: -
J: TRBJ2-2
size: -
DNA: TGTGCCAGCAGCGTGCAGGACACCGGGGAGCTGTTTTTT
CDR3: CASSVQDTGELFF

V: TRBV27
D: TRBD1
J: TRBJ1-1
size: -
DNA: TGTGCCAGCAGCCAACAGGGGGGGTCAGAAGCTTTCTTT
CDR3: CASSQQGGSEAFF

V: TRBV11-2
D: TRBD2
J: TRBJ2-3
size: -
DNA: TGTGCCAGCAGCCCAGGAATACTAGCGGGAGAGGGAGATACGCAGTATTTT
CDR3: CASSPGILAGEGDTQYF

V: TRBV5-1
D: -
J: TRBJ2-1
size: few
DNA: TGCGCCAGCAGCTTGGGACAGGTTGTCAGCGATGAGCAGTTCTTC
CDR3: CASSLGQVVSDEQFF

V: TRBV7-9
D: -
J: TRBJ2-2
size: -
DNA: TGTGCCAGCAGCCGAAAGGCCCCAGGGGCGAACACCGGGGAGCTGTTTTTT
CDR3: CASSRKAPGANTGELFF

V: TRBV25-1
D: TRBD1
J: TRBJ2-7
size: -
DNA: TGTGCCAGCAGGAGACAGGGGACCTACGAGCAGTACTTC
CDR3: CASRRQGTYEQYF

V: TRBV7-9
D: TRBD1
J: TRBJ1-2
size: few
DNA: TGTGCCAGCAGCTTAGGGACAGGCTATGGCTACACCTTC
CDR3: CASSLGTGYGYTF

V: TRBV5-1
D: -
J: TRBJ2-3
size: few
DNA: TGCGCCAGCAGGGGGACCCTTTCAGGGGGCACAGATACGCAGTATTTT
CDR3: CASRGTLSGGTDTQYF

V: TRBV18
D: -
J: TRBJ2-7
size: -
DNA: TGTGCCAGCTCAGTCGGACTTCCGTACGAGCAGTACTTC
CDR3: CASSVGLPYEQYF

V: TRBV6-6
D: -
J: TRBJ2-1
size: -
DNA: TGTGCCAGCAGTTACGGCAGATACAATGAGCAGTTCTTC
CDR3: CASSYGRYNEQFF